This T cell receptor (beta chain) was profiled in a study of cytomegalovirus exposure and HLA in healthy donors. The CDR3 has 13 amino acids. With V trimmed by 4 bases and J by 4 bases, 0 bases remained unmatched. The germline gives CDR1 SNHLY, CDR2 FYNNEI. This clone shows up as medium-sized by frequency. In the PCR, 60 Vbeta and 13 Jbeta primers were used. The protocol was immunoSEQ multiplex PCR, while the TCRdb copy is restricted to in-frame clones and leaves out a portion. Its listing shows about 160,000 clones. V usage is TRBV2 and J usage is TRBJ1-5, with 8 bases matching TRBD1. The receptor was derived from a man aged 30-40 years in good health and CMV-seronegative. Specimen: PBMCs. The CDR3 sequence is CASSGQGNQPQHF. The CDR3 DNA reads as TGTGCCAGCAGTGGACAGGGGAATCAGCCCCAGCATTTT.